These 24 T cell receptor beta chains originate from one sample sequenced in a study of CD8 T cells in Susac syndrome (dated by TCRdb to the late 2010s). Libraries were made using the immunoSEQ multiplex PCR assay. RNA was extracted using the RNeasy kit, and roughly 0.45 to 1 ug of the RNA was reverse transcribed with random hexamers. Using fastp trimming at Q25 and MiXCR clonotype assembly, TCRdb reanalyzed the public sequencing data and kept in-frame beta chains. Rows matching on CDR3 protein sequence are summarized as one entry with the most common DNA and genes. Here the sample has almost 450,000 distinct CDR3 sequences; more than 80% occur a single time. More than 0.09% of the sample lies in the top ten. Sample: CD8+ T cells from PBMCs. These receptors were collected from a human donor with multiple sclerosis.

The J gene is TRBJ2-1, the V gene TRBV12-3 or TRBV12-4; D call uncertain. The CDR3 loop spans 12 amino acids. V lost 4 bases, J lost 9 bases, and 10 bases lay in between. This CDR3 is CASSSSKAEQFF. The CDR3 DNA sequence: TGTGCCAGCAGTTCCAGTAAGGCTGAGCAGTTCTTC.

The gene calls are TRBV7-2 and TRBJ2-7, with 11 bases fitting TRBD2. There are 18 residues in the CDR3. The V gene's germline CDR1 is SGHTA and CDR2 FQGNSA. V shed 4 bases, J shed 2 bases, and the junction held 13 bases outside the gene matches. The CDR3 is CASSSTGLAGGYPYEQYF. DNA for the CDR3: TGTGCCAGCAGCTCAACGGGGCTAGCGGGAGGCTACCCCTACGAGCAGTACTTC.

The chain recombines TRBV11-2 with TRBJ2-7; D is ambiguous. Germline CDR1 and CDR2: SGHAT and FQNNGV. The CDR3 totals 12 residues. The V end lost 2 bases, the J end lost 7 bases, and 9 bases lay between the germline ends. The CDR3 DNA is TGTGCCAGCAGCTTATACCAGCAGGAGCAGTACTTC. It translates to CASSLYQQEQYF. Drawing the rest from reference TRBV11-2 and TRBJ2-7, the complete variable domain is EAGVAQSPRYKIIEKRQSVAFWCNPISGHATLYWYQQILGQGPKLLIQFQNNGVVDDSQLPKDRFSAERLKGVDSTLKIQPAKLEDSAVYLCASSLYQQEQYFGPGTRLTVT.

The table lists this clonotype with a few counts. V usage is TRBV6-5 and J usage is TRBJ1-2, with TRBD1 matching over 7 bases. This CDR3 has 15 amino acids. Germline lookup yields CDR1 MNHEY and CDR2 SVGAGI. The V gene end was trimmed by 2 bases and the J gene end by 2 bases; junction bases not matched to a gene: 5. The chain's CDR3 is CASSYVQGVNYGYTF. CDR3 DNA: TGTGCCAGCAGTTACGTTCAGGGGGTGAACTATGGCTACACCTTC.

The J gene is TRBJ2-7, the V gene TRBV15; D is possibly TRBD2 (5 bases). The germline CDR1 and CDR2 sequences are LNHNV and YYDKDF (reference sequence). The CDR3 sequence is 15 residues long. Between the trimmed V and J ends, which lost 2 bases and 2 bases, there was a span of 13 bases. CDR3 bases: TGTGCCACCAGCAGATTAAAGCTGGGAGCCTACGAGCAGTACTTC. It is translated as CATSRLKLGAYEQYF.

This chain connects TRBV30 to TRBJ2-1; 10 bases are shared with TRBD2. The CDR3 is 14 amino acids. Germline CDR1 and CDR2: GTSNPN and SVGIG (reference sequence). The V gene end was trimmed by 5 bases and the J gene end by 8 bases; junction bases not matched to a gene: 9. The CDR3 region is CAWGSGLATDEQFF. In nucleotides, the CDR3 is TGTGCCTGGGGATCGGGACTAGCGACGGATGAGCAGTTCTTC.

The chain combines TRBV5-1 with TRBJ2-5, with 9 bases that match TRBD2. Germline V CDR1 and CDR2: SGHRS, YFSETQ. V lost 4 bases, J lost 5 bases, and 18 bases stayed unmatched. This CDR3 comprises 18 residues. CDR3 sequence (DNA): TGCGCCAGCAGCCGACTCCCCGCGGGAGGGCCTTCACTGGAGACCCAGTACTTC. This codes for CASSRLPAGGPSLETQYF.

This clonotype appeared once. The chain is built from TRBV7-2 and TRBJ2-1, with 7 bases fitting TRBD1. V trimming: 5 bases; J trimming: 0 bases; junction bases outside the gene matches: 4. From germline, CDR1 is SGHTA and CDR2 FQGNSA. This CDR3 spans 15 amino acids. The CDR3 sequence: CASSATGFSYNEQFF. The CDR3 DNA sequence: TGTGCCAGCAGCGCGACAGGGTTCTCCTACAATGAGCAGTTCTTC.

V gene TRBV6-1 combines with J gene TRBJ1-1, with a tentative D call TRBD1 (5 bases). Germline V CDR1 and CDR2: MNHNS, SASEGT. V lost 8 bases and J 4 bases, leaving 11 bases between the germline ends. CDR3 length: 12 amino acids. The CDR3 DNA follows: TGTGCCAGCGCGGCAGGGAGCACTGAAGCTTTCTTT. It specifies CASAAGSTEAFF.

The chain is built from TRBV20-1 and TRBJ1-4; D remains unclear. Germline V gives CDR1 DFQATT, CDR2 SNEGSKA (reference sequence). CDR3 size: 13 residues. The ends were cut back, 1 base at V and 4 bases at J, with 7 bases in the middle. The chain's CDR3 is CSARGGINEKLFF. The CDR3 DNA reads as TGCAGTGCTAGAGGTGGGATTAATGAAAAACTGTTTTTT.

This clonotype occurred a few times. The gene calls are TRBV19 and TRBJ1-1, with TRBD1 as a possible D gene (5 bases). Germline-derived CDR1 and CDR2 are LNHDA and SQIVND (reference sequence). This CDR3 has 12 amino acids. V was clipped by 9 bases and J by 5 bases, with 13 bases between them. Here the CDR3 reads CASSWGGTEAFF. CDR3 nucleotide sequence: TGTGCCAGCAGCTGGGGGGGTACTGAAGCTTTCTTT. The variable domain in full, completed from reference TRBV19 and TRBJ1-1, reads DGGITQSPKYLFRKEGQNVTLSCEQNLNHDAMYWYRQDPGQGLRLIYYSQIVNDFQKGDIAEGYSVSREKKESFPLTVTSAQKNPTAFYLCASSWGGTEAFFGQGTRLTVV.

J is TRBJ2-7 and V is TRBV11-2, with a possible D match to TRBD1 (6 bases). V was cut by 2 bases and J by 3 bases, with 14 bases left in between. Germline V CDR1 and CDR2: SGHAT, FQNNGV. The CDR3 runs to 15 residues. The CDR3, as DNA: TGTGCCAGCAGCTTATCGAGTGGCAGGGGCTACGAGCAGTACTTC. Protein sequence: CASSLSSGRGYEQYF.

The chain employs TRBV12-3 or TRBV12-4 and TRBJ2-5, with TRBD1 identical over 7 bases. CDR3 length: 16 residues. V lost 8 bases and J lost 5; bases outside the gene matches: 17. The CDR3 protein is CASGQLTGQLAETQYF. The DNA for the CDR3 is TGTGCCAGCGGCCAACTAACGGGACAGCTTGCGGAGACCCAGTACTTC.

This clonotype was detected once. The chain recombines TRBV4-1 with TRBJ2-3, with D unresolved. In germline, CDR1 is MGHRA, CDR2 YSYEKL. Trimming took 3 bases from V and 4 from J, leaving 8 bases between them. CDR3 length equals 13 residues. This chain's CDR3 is CASSHAHSDTQYF. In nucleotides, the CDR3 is TGCGCCAGCAGCCACGCTCATTCAGATACGCAGTATTTT.

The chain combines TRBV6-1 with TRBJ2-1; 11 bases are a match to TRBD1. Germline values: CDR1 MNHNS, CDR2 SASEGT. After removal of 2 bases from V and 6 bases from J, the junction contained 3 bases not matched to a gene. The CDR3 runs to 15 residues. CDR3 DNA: TGTGCCAGCAGTGAACTGGGGACAGGGGGCAATGAGCAGTTCTTC. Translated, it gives CASSELGTGGNEQFF.

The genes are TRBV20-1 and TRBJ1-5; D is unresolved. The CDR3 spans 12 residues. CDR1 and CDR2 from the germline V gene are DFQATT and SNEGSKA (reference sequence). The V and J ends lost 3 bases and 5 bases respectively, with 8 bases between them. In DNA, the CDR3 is TGCAGTGCTAGCATGGGTGATCAGCCCCAGCATTTT. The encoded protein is CSASMGDQPQHF.

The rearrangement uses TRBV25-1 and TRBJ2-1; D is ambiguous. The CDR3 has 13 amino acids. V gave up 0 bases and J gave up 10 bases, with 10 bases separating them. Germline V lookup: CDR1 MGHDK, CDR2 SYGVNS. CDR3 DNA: TGTGCCAGCAGTGAATACTTCGATCCCGAGCAGTTCTTC. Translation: CASSEYFDPEQFF.

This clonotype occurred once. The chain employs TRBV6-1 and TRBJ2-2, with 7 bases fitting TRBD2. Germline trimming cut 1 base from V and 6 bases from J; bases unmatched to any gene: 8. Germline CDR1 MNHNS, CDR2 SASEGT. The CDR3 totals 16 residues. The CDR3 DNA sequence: TGTGCCAGCAGTGAAGAACGAGGGAGGGGCCCCGGGGAGCTGTTTTTT. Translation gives CASSEERGRGPGELFF.

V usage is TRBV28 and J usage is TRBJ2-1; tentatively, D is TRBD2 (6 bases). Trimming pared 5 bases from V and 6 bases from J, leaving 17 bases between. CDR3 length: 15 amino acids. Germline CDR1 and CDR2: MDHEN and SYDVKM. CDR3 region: CASSPGLSRANEQFF. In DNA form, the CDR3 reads TGTGCCAGCAGTCCGGGACTCTCGAGGGCCAATGAGCAGTTCTTC. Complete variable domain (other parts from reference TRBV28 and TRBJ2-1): DVKVTQSSRYLVKRTGEKVFLECVQDMDHENMFWYRQDPGLGLRLIYFSYDVKMKEKGDIPEGYSVSREKKERFSLILESASTNQTSMYLCASSPGLSRANEQFFGPGTRLTVL.

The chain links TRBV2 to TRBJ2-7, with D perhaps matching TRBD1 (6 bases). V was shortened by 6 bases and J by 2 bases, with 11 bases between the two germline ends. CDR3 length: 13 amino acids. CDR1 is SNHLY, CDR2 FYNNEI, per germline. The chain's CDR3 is CASRGHSTYEQYF. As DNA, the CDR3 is TGTGCCAGCAGGGGACATTCGACCTACGAGCAGTACTTC. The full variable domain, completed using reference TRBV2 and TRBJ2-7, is EPEVTQTPSHQVTQMGQEVILRCVPISNHLYFYWYRQILGQKVEFLVSFYNNEISEKSEIFDDQFSVERPDGSNFTLKIRSTKLEDSAMYFCASRGHSTYEQYFGPGTRLTVT.

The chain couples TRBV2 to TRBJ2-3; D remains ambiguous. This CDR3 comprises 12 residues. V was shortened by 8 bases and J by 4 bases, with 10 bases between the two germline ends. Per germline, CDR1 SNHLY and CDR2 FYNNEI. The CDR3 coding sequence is TGTGCCAGCCTAGGTGATCCAGATACGCAGTATTTT. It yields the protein CASLGDPDTQYF.

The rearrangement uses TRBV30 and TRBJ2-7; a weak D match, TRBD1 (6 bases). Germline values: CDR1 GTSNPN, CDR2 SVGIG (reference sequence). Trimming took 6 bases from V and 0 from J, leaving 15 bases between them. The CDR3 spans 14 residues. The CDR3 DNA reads TGTGCCTGCCAGGGGCGTACCGCCTCCTACGAGCAGTACTTC. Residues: CACQGRTASYEQYF.

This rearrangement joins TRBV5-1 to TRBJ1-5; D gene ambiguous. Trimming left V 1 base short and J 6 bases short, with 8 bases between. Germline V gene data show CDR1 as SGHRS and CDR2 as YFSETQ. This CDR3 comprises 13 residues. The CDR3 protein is CASSLFPAQPQHF. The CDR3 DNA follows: TGCGCCAGCAGCTTGTTTCCGGCTCAGCCCCAGCATTTT.

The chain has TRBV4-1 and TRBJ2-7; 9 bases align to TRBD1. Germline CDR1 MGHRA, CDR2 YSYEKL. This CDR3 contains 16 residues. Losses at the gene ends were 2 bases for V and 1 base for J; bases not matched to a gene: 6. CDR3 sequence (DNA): TGCGCCAGCAGCCAACCGGGACAGGGCCTTTCCTACGAGCAGTACTTC. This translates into CASSQPGQGLSYEQYF.